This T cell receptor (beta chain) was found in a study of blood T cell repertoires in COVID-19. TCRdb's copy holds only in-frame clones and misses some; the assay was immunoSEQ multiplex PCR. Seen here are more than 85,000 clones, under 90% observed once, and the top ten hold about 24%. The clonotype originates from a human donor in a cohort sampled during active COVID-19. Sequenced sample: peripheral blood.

CDR3 nucleotides: TGTGCCAGCAGCTGGACTTCTCACTCTCGCGAGCAGTACTTC. As protein: CASSWTSHSREQYF. The rearrangement links TRBV7-6 to TRBJ2-7, with D possibly TRBD2 on 5 matching bases. V lost 4 bases and J lost 6, with 16 bases in between. Germline V gene data show CDR1 as SGHVS and CDR2 as FNYEAQ. This CDR3 is 14 amino acids long.